Listed here is a single T cell receptor (beta chain). This record belongs to a study of tumour-infiltrating T cells in Burkitt lymphoma. As for the study in general: Overall and progression-free survival were predicted by productive clonality.

V dropped 4 bases and J dropped 4; count of bases not matched to a gene: 6. There are 15 residues in the CDR3. Germline values: CDR1 KGHSH, CDR2 LQKENI. Clones were sequenced by immunoSEQ multiplex PCR, and TCRdb holds only the in-frame ones, with some missing. The sample carries roughly 5,400 clones, 8% to 10% recorded once. The rearrangement uses TRBV18 and TRBJ1-5, with 8 bases lining up with TRBD1. Sample: tumor tissue. The clonotype comes from a human donor with diffuse large B-cell lymphoma. The CDR3 is CASSQTGVGNQPQHF. The CDR3 DNA reads TGTGCCAGCTCACAGACAGGGGTAGGTAATCAGCCCCAGCATTTT.